Following are 18 T cell receptor beta chains from one sample sequenced in a study of T-cell reconstitution after alpha-beta-depleted transplantation in children. As it was prepared, the TCRbeta library received unique molecular identifiers. Each CDR3 protein gets one entry after TCRdb re-called the PCR reads with MiXCR. The sample shows around 410,000 distinct CDR3 sequences, roughly 11% of them seen only once. This sample comprised PBMCs from the stem cell graft donor, obtained from the stem cell graft. The receptors were gathered from a human donor who donated a stem cell graft to a child with acute myeloid leukemia.

The sample holds a few counts of this clonotype. The V and J genes are TRBV7-3 and TRBJ2-5; 10 bases match TRBD2. The CDR3 is 15 amino acids. CDR1 and CDR2 from the germline V gene are SGHTA and FQGTGA. J was trimmed by 1 base and V by 5 bases; bases with no gene match: 4. In nucleotides, the CDR3 is TGTGCCAGCAGCCAGAGCGGGGGGGTCCAAGAGACCCAGTACTTC. Translation gives CASSQSGGVQETQYF.

The chain combines TRBV29-1 with TRBJ2-7, with 8 bases that match TRBD2. The germline gives CDR1 SQVTM, CDR2 ANQGSEA. V lost 7 bases to trimming and J lost 2 bases; unmatched junction nucleotides: 4. The CDR3 is 12 residues long. CDR3 sequence (DNA): TGCAGCGCCCGGGGGGGCCCCTACGAGCAGTACTTC. This codes for CSARGGPYEQYF.

The table lists this clonotype with a few counts. V and J are TRBV2 and TRBJ2-2; D gene ambiguous. The CDR3 is 11 residues long. V gave up 7 bases and J gave up 2 bases, with 2 bases separating them. The V gene's germline CDR1 is SNHLY and CDR2 FYNNEI. The CDR3 is CASTNTGELFF. The CDR3 coding sequence is TGTGCCAGCACCAACACCGGGGAGCTGTTTTTT.

The V and J genes are TRBV12-3 or TRBV12-4 and TRBJ1-1; a weak D match, TRBD1 (6 bases). V lost 5 bases and J 1 base, leaving 11 bases between the germline ends. The CDR3 has 14 amino acids. The CDR3 sequence is CASSPIRGNTEAFF. CDR3 coding DNA: TGTGCCAGCAGTCCAATCAGGGGGAACACTGAAGCTTTCTTT.

This clonotype was seen repeatedly, ten times or more. The chain combines TRBV28 with TRBJ2-2; D gene ambiguous. Germline loops: CDR1 MDHEN, CDR2 SYDVKM. The CDR3 is 15 residues long. V lost 4 bases and J 0 bases, leaving 9 bases between the germline ends. CDR3 nucleotide sequence: TGTGCCAGCAGTTACGAGGTGGCGAACACCGGGGAGCTGTTTTTT. Translated: CASSYEVANTGELFF.

This clonotype was counted many times. The chain combines TRBV5-1 with TRBJ2-1, with 8 bases identical to TRBD1. With 2 bases clipped from V and 8 bases from J, the junction kept 3 bases outside the gene matches. Looked up from germline, CDR1 is SGHRS and CDR2 is YFSETQ. This CDR3 is built from 13 residues. CDR3 region: CASSLPGGDEQFF. In DNA form, the CDR3 reads TGCGCCAGCAGCTTACCAGGGGGCGATGAGCAGTTCTTC.

As for this clonotype: At one of its ends the junction is not consistent with the germline gene, which may arise from a read error. The chain joins TRBV7-7 to TRBJ2-1; D may correspond to TRBD1 or TRBD2 (5 bases each). The CDR3 is 14 residues long. Germline V gene data show CDR1 as SSHAT and CDR2 as FNYEAQ (reference sequence). In nucleotides, the CDR3 is TGTGCTAGCAGCTTGGGGGTTCGGGACAATGAGCAGTTCTTC. It yields the protein CASSLGVRDNEQFF.

The V gene is TRBV1, the J gene TRBJ2-7; the tabulated D call, TRBD2, remains unverified against the DNA. TRBV1 is a listed pseudogene. The CDR3 totals 14 residues. CDR3 protein: CTSSQDPSGSEQYV. The CDR3 DNA reads as TGCACCAGCAGCCAAGATCCTAGCGGGAGCGAGCAGTACGTC.

This clonotype was detected ten times or more. The chain employs TRBV12-3 or TRBV12-4 and TRBJ1-5; TRBD1 matches at 11 bases. The CDR3 runs to 15 residues. Trimming removed 0 bases from V and 6 bases from J; junction bases left unmatched: 1. In DNA, the CDR3 is TGTGCCAGCAGTTTAGCGGGACAGGGGGGTCAGCCCCAGCATTTT. Its protein product is CASSLAGQGGQPQHF.

V is TRBV6-1 and J is TRBJ2-1, with TRBD2 matching 10 bases. V was clipped by 4 bases and J by 4 bases; unmatched bases: 7. The CDR3 runs to 16 residues. CDR1 and CDR2 (germline): MNHNS, SASEGT. CDR3 bases: TGTGCCAGCAGTGGAGCGGGGGGGCGTGTGTACAATGAGCAGTTCTTC. Protein product: CASSGAGGRVYNEQFF.

This clonotype showed up many times. The chain links TRBV7-2 to TRBJ2-1, with 7 bases aligning to TRBD1. Per germline, CDR1 SGHTA and CDR2 FQGNSA. The V and J ends lost 2 bases and 2 bases, in that order; junction bases with no gene match: 3. This CDR3 has 15 amino acids. The CDR3 region is CASSLQTGTYNEQFF. CDR3 nucleotides: TGTGCCAGCAGCTTACAGACAGGGACCTACAATGAGCAGTTCTTC.

The chain carries TRBV5-5 and TRBJ2-1; weak D call: TRBD2 (5 bases). Looked up from germline, CDR1 is SGHKS and CDR2 is YYEKEE (reference sequence). V gave up 4 bases and J gave up 9 bases, with 20 bases separating them. The CDR3 has 15 residues. Here the CDR3 DNA reads TGTGCCAGCAGCGAGGGTTCGGGGTGGCGTCGTGAGCAGTTCTTC. It encodes CASSEGSGWRREQFF.

This clonotype was observed a few times. In DNA form, the CDR3 reads TGTGCCATCAGTGCGGCTAGCGGGGAGCTGTTTTTT. It specifies CAISAASGELFF. This sequence joins TRBV10-3 and TRBJ2-2; D is ambiguous. V lost 4 bases and J lost 7, with 7 bases in between. The CDR3 totals 12 residues. The V gene's germline CDR1 is ENHRY and CDR2 SYGVKD.

The table lists this clonotype with a few counts. This chain joins TRBV7-9 and TRBJ2-5; TRBD2 agrees at 8 bases. The CDR3 consists of 16 residues. Per germline, CDR1 SEHNR and CDR2 FQNEAQ (reference sequence). V trimming: 1 base; J trimming: 5 bases; junction bases outside the gene matches: 9. CDR3: CASSLGGAGAGETQYF. The CDR3 DNA sequence: TGTGCCAGCAGCTTAGGAGGAGCGGGAGCAGGGGAGACCCAGTACTTC.

This clonotype came up a few times. The J gene is TRBJ2-7, the V gene TRBV6-1, with 7 bases matching TRBD1. V was clipped by 4 bases and J by 6 bases; unmatched bases: 3. The germline gives CDR1 MNHNS, CDR2 SASEGT. The CDR3 runs to 12 residues. CDR3 in DNA: TGTGCCAGCAGTGGACAGGGTCCCGAGCAGTACGTC. Amino acids: CASSGQGPEQYV.

The rearrangement links TRBV20-1 to TRBJ2-7; perhaps TRBD2 as D (5 bases). Germline assignment: CDR1 DFQATT and CDR2 SNEGSKA (reference sequence). The ends were cut back, 3 bases at V and 1 base at J, with 16 bases in the middle. This CDR3 region has 15 residues. This CDR3 is CSARDLAWGSYEQYF. CDR3 nucleotide sequence: TGCAGTGCTAGGGATCTAGCATGGGGTTCCTACGAGCAGTACTTC.

This clonotype was recorded a few times. This chain joins TRBV6-2 or TRBV6-3 and TRBJ2-4; possibly TRBD2 for D (6 bases). V lost 4 bases and J 0 bases, leaving 13 bases between the germline ends. Germline assignment: CDR1 MNHEY and CDR2 SVGEGT. The CDR3 length is 16 residues. The CDR3 reads CASSLPGLRAKNIQYF. CDR3 nucleotide sequence: TGTGCCAGCAGTTTGCCGGGACTCAGAGCCAAAAACATTCAGTACTTC.

V and J are TRBV27 and TRBJ2-1; 8 nucleotides line up with TRBD2. The CDR3 has 17 amino acids. Trimming at V came to 2 bases and at J to 10 bases, leaving 16 bases not matched to a gene. Germline CDR1 is MNHEY and CDR2 is SMNVEV (reference sequence). The CDR3 DNA is TGTGCCAGCAGTTTAGGGGCTAGCGGGCGGGGGGTACGAGAGCAGTTCTTC. This encodes CASSLGASGRGVREQFF.